In this sample, the clone carrying this T cell receptor (beta chain) turned up many times. The data originate from a study of CD8 T cells in ankylosing spondylitis. This CDR3 comprises 13 residues. Trimming took off 3 bases at V and 4 bases at J, with 8 bases between the two ends. Germline CDR1 SEHNR, CDR2 FQNEAQ (reference sequence). TCRdb re-analysed the 5' RACE reads in MiXCR, keeping a single row per CDR3 protein. Among 250,000 to 400,000 distinct CDR3 sequences listed, roughly 10% were seen once. The receptor's source is a female donor with ankylosing spondylitis or in good health (not recorded which). The chain carries TRBV7-9 and TRBJ2-3; no clear D gene. The sequencing input was blood, either unsorted or a sorted T cell fraction (not recorded which). CDR3 loop: CASSFTGADTQYF. DNA for the CDR3: TGTGCCAGCAGCTTTACTGGAGCAGATACGCAGTATTTT. Variable domain in full (rest from reference TRBV7-9 and TRBJ2-3): DTGVSQNPRHKITKRGQNVTFRCDPISEHNRLYWYRQTLGQGPEFLTYFQNEAQLEKSRLLSDRFSAERPKGSFSTLEIQRTEQGDSAMYLCASSFTGADTQYFGPGTRLTVL.